Each of the 30 T cell receptor beta chains below was sequenced from the same sample in a study of cytomegalovirus exposure and HLA in healthy donors. This PCR relied on a set of 60 Vbeta primers and 13 Jbeta primers. This table comes from immunoSEQ multiplex PCR, and its TCRdb copy is limited to in-frame clones, with some not included. This sample has 60,000 to 70,000 clones, with around three quarters found just once. Material: PBMCs. The receptor set was obtained from a man aged 50 to 60 in good health and CMV-seronegative.

This clone came up a few times. J is TRBJ1-2 and V is TRBV6-5, with TRBD1 identical over 9 bases. Germline CDR1 and CDR2: MNHEY and SVGAGI. Trimming removed 5 bases from V and 8 bases from J; junction bases left unmatched: 9. This CDR3 has 14 amino acids. CDR3 residues: CASSTPGQGRGYTF. The CDR3 nucleotides are TGTGCCAGCAGTACCCCGGGACAGGGAAGAGGCTACACCTTC.

The V and J genes are TRBV13 and TRBJ2-6; D uncertain. CDR3 length equals 14 residues. Germline CDR1 is PRHDT and CDR2 is FYEKMQ (reference sequence). Trimming removed 5 bases at V and 4 bases at J, with 9 bases between. Here the CDR3 reads CASSRPEGANVLTF. In DNA form, the CDR3 reads TGTGCCAGCAGCCGACCGGAGGGGGCCAACGTCCTGACTTTC.

The chain couples TRBV2 to TRBJ2-7, with TRBD2 identical over 8 bases. V lost 8 bases to trimming and J lost 0 bases; unmatched junction nucleotides: 3. This CDR3 spans 13 amino acids. From germline, CDR1 is SNHLY and CDR2 FYNNEI. The CDR3 reads CASGLAPSYEQYF. For the CDR3, the DNA is TGTGCCAGCGGACTAGCACCCTCCTACGAGCAGTACTTC.

The chain is built from TRBV9 and TRBJ2-2, with TRBD2 matching over 7 bases. The CDR3 consists of 15 residues. V trimming: 0 bases; J trimming: 6 bases; junction bases outside the gene matches: 5. The germline CDR1 and CDR2 sequences are SGDLS and YYNGEE. CDR3 protein: CASSVEPGGSGELFF. The CDR3 DNA is TGTGCCAGCAGCGTAGAACCGGGAGGCTCCGGGGAGCTGTTTTTT.

The chain has TRBV7-6 and TRBJ2-7, with D maybe TRBD2 (5 bases). With 3 bases removed from V and 5 bases from J, the gap between germline ends came to 8 bases. Germline values: CDR1 SGHVS, CDR2 FNYEAQ. The CDR3 runs to 12 residues. CDR3 nucleotide sequence: TGTGCCAGCAGCTTGGTGCGGGACGAGCAGTACTTC. Its translation: CASSLVRDEQYF.

On this clone: Mismatch with germline at one junction end may stem from a read error. This chain uses TRBV11-2 with TRBJ2-7, with D possibly TRBD1 on 6 matching bases. There are 11 residues in the CDR3. CDR1 and CDR2 (germline): SGHAT, FQNNGV. CDR3 coding DNA: TGTGCCAGCAGCTTAGTTACAGGGCTAGTATTC. Its translation is CASSLVTGLVF.

V and J are TRBV6-5 and TRBJ1-2; 7 nucleotides line up with TRBD1. J lost 2 bases, V lost 6 bases, and 9 bases had no gene match. CDR1 is MNHEY and CDR2 is SVGAGI in the germline V gene. The CDR3 loop spans 15 amino acids. The CDR3 DNA reads TGTGCCAGCAGAAAGTCCGGGACAGAAAACTATGGCTACACCTTC. Translated, it gives CASRKSGTENYGYTF.

Only one count was recorded for this clone. The CDR3 sequence is CASSPTTGDLQPQHF. The CDR3 DNA sequence: TGTGCCAGCTCACCGACTACAGGGGATTTACAGCCCCAGCATTTT. The chain has TRBV18 and TRBJ1-5, with 7 bases identical to TRBD1. This CDR3 is built from 15 residues. The V and J ends lost 3 bases and 7 bases, in that order; junction bases with no gene match: 9. Per the germline V gene, CDR1 is KGHSH and CDR2 is LQKENI.

This rearrangement joins TRBV27 to TRBJ2-7, with D hard to call. Germline values: CDR1 MNHEY, CDR2 SMNVEV (reference sequence). V was shortened by 1 base and J by 0 bases, with 7 bases between the two germline ends. This CDR3 is 14 amino acids long. CDR3 DNA: TGTGCCAGCAGTTTATTTGCCAGCTCCTACGAGCAGTACTTC. This gives the protein CASSLFASSYEQYF.

CDR3 nucleotides: TGTGCCAGCAGTAAAACGGACAGCTTCATTGGTTACACCTTC. Its translation: CASSKTDSFIGYTF. The chain links TRBV6-5 to TRBJ1-2, with D possibly being TRBD1 (6 bases). V shed 5 bases and J shed 11 bases, with 21 bases lying between them. Germline loops: CDR1 MNHEY, CDR2 SVGAGI. The CDR3 spans 14 residues.

This chain connects TRBV19 to TRBJ2-1; 7 positions match TRBD2. The CDR3 length is 14 residues. The germline CDR1 and CDR2 sequences are LNHDA and SQIVND (reference sequence). The V and J ends lost 10 bases and 6 bases, in that order; junction bases with no gene match: 12. Here the CDR3 DNA reads TGTGCCATCTCTACCGGGGGGACCCCCAATGAGCAGTTCTTC. Translation gives CAISTGGTPNEQFF.

The rearrangement uses TRBV4-2 and TRBJ2-3, with D tentatively TRBD2 (6 bases). Germline V gene lookup returns CDR1 LGHNA and CDR2 YNFKEQ. The CDR3 runs to 15 residues. The V end was cut by 1 base, the J end by 4 bases, with 12 bases between. This chain's CDR3 is CASSQGAGGPDTQYF. CDR3 nucleotides: TGTGCCAGCAGCCAAGGAGCGGGTGGGCCAGATACGCAGTATTTT.

The genes are TRBV29-1 and TRBJ1-3, with 9 bases fitting TRBD1. In germline, CDR1 is SQVTM, CDR2 ANQGSEA. This CDR3 region has 15 residues. V was clipped by 8 bases and J by 4 bases; unmatched bases: 12. For the CDR3, the DNA is TGCAGCCTGGACGGGGACAGGGTTACCGGAAACACCATATATTTT. Translating gives CSLDGDRVTGNTIYF.

V usage is TRBV11-2 and J usage is TRBJ1-5; D gene unclear. CDR1 and CDR2 from the germline V gene are SGHAT and FQNNGV. CDR3 length equals 13 residues. Trimming removed 5 bases from V and 5 bases from J, with 10 bases in between. As DNA, the CDR3 is TGTGCCAGCAGCCCACAGTCTTATCAGCCCCAGCATTTT. This codes for CASSPQSYQPQHF.

This chain uses TRBV7-2 with TRBJ2-7, with 8 bases matching TRBD2. Germline V gene sequence: CDR1 SGHTA, CDR2 FQGNSA. Losses at the gene ends were 1 base for V and 4 bases for J; bases not matched to a gene: 9. The CDR3 has 16 amino acids. CDR3 nucleotides: TGTGCCAGCAGCTTAGTGGGTAGCGGGGCTAGTTACGAGCAGTACTTC. Amino acid sequence: CASSLVGSGASYEQYF.

The table lists this clone with a few counts. The chain uses TRBV30 and TRBJ2-1, with 10 bases matching TRBD2. This CDR3 is built from 13 residues. Germline CDR1 is GTSNPN and CDR2 is SVGIG (reference sequence). V was pared by 4 bases and J by 7 bases, with 4 bases of the junction left unmatched. The CDR3 spells CAWNRGLANEQFF. The DNA for the CDR3 is TGTGCCTGGAACAGGGGACTAGCGAATGAGCAGTTCTTC.

CDR3 region: CASSPSGRVGPQHF. For the CDR3, the DNA is TGTGCCAGCAGCCCCTCAGGGAGGGTAGGGCCCCAGCATTTT. The rearrangement uses TRBV5-4 and TRBJ1-5, with a possible D match to TRBD1 (5 bases). V was pared by 4 bases and J by 9 bases, with 17 bases between. CDR3 length: 14 amino acids. Germline V gene data show CDR1 as SGHNT and CDR2 as YYREEE (reference sequence). The whole variable domain, remainder taken from reference TRBV5-4 and TRBJ1-5, is ETGVTQSPTHLIKTRGQQVTLRCSSQSGHNTVSWYQQALGQGPQFIFQYYREEENGRGNFPPRFSGLQFPNYSSELNVNALELDDSALYLCASSPSGRVGPQHFGDGTRLSIL.

This rearrangement joins TRBV10-1 to TRBJ2-2; D gene ambiguous. In germline, CDR1 is WNHNN, CDR2 SYGVQD (reference sequence). V lost 6 bases, J lost 7 bases, and 9 bases lay in between. The length of the CDR3 is 12 residues. The CDR3 coding sequence is TGCGCCAGCAGGTCGGCGGTCGGGGAGCTGTTTTTT. Translating it yields CASRSAVGELFF.

The chain uses TRBV5-4 and TRBJ2-5, with a weak D call TRBD1 (6 bases). This CDR3 comprises 12 residues. Trimming cost V 9 bases and J 5 bases, with 14 bases left between them. The germline V gene has CDR1 SGHNT and CDR2 YYREEE (reference sequence). CDR3 sequence: CATATGSETQYF. In nucleotides, the CDR3 is TGTGCCACGGCGACAGGTAGCGAGACCCAGTACTTC.

A few counts support this clone. The rearrangement uses TRBV6-5 and TRBJ1-5; 9 positions agree with TRBD1. V lost 6 bases and J lost 6; bases outside the gene matches: 9. CDR1 is MNHEY and CDR2 is SVGAGI in the germline V gene. The CDR3 length is 15 residues. This CDR3 is CASRTQGASGQPQHF. The CDR3 region has the DNA TGTGCCAGCAGAACACAGGGGGCTAGCGGTCAGCCCCAGCATTTT.

The rearrangement links TRBV5-1 to TRBJ1-5; TRBD1 is a possible D gene (6 bases). V was cut by 0 bases and J by 5 bases, with 9 bases left in between. Germline V lookup: CDR1 SGHRS, CDR2 YFSETQ. The CDR3 spans 14 residues. The CDR3 is CASSLAGGDQPQHF. CDR3 in DNA: TGCGCCAGCAGCTTGGCGGGGGGCGATCAGCCCCAGCATTTT.

The V gene is TRBV28, the J gene TRBJ2-3; 7 bases are a match to TRBD1. The CDR3 has 14 residues. The germline CDR1 and CDR2 sequences are MDHEN and SYDVKM. The trim removed 2 bases at V and 5 bases at J, leaving 4 bases unmatched. The CDR3 DNA is TGTGCCAGCAGTTTACGCCGACAGGGAGATACGCAGTATTTT. Translated, it gives CASSLRRQGDTQYF.

V gene TRBV27 combines with J gene TRBJ2-7, with D possibly matching TRBD1 (5 bases). V was shortened by 2 bases and J by 3 bases, with 8 bases between the two germline ends. CDR3 size: 13 residues. Germline V gene lookup returns CDR1 MNHEY and CDR2 SMNVEV (reference sequence). The CDR3 reads CASSLQGHYEQYF. CDR3 DNA sequence: TGTGCCAGCAGTTTACAGGGCCACTACGAGCAGTACTTC.

V usage is TRBV6-4 and J usage is TRBJ2-3, with 9 bases lining up with TRBD1. CDR3 length: 14 amino acids. After removal of 8 bases from V and 6 bases from J, the junction contained 9 bases not matched to a gene. Per germline, CDR1 MRHNA and CDR2 SNTAGT. DNA of the CDR3: TGTGCCAGCTCTTCACAGGGGGCTGACGATACGCAGTATTTT. This codes for CASSSQGADDTQYF.

This rearrangement joins TRBV20-1 to TRBJ2-7; the D is unclear. Per the germline V gene, CDR1 is DFQATT and CDR2 is SNEGSKA (reference sequence). Trimming removed 6 bases from V and 2 bases from J, with 8 bases in between. The CDR3 runs to 11 residues. The CDR3: CSAADTYEQYF. The DNA of the CDR3 is TGCAGTGCAGCCGATACCTACGAGCAGTACTTC.

As regards this clone: One end of the junction fails to match germline, which may point to a read error. CDR3 sequence: CASSPGTSGGKIF. The CDR3 DNA is TGTGCCAGCAGCCCGGGGACTAGCGGGGGGAAGATCTTC. J is TRBJ2-1 and V is TRBV5-6; TRBD2 agrees at 15 bases. The CDR3 extends over 13 amino acids. Germline V gene data show CDR1 as SGHDT and CDR2 as YYEEEE.

The gene calls are TRBV7-9 and TRBJ1-1; 7 bases are a match to TRBD1. The CDR3 length is 15 residues. Trimming at V came to 1 base and at J to 8 bases, leaving 10 bases not matched to a gene. Germline CDR1 SEHNR, CDR2 FQNEAQ (reference sequence). CDR3 in DNA: TGTGCCAGCAGCTTAGAGGGGGCCTCTAGCATGGAAGCTTTCTTT. It specifies CASSLEGASSMEAFF.

This chain links TRBV5-6 with TRBJ1-1; 10 bases line up with TRBD1. From germline, CDR1 is SGHDT and CDR2 YYEEEE. The trim removed 4 bases at V and 6 bases at J, leaving 9 bases unmatched. This CDR3 contains 15 residues. CDR3 bases: TGTGCCAGCAGCGCCCGTGGGACAGGGGCCCCTGAAGCTTTCTTT. Its protein product is CASSARGTGAPEAFF.

The rearrangement joins TRBV19 to TRBJ1-1; D remains unclear. V was shortened by 4 bases and J by 3 bases, with 9 bases between the two germline ends. Germline V gene lookup returns CDR1 LNHDA and CDR2 SQIVND (reference sequence). There are 13 residues in the CDR3. CDR3 coding DNA: TGTGCCAGTAGTACGGGTCGGGACACTGAAGCTTTCTTT. Amino acid sequence: CASSTGRDTEAFF.

This clone occurred once. The J gene is TRBJ1-2, the V gene TRBV7-9, with 9 nucleotides matching TRBD1. The V gene end was trimmed by 1 base and the J gene end by 4 bases; junction bases not matched to a gene: 10. This CDR3 contains 17 residues. Germline values: CDR1 SEHNR, CDR2 FQNEAQ (reference sequence). Written as DNA, the CDR3 is TGTGCCAGCAGCTTAGACACCAAGAGGACAGGGGCCTATGGCTACACCTTC. Its translation is CASSLDTKRTGAYGYTF.